This T cell receptor (beta chain) is from a study of Ad26.COV2.S vaccination and SARS-CoV-2 variants. The assay was immunoSEQ multiplex PCR, and TCRdb's table has in-frame clones only and misses some. The table records about 97,000 clones, about three quarters of them present only once. The CDR3 is made up of 13 amino acids. Trimming removed 0 bases from V and 10 bases from J, with 11 bases in between. Germline V gives CDR1 SGDLS, CDR2 YYNGEE. Regarding this clone: Its antigen is undetermined. The sample carries other DNA sequences with the same CDR3.

Study conclusions and caveats: Substantial breadth in spike-specific CD8+ and CD4+ T cell responses was reportedly seen after vaccination. In TCR breadth and depth analyses, total T cell responses may have been underestimated. Placebo recipients showed lower spike-specific TCR breadth than vaccinees. For non-spike TCRs, breadth in vaccine recipients resembled that in placebo recipients.

This sample comprised peripheral blood, obtained after recovery from COVID-19. This receptor was obtained from a human donor who had recovered from COVID-19. The V gene is TRBV9, the J gene TRBJ2-1, with D perhaps TRBD1 or TRBD2 (6 bases each). The CDR3 bases are TGTGCCAGCAGCGTAGATGGGGGGCGGGAGCAGTTCTTC. Residues: CASSVDGGREQFF.